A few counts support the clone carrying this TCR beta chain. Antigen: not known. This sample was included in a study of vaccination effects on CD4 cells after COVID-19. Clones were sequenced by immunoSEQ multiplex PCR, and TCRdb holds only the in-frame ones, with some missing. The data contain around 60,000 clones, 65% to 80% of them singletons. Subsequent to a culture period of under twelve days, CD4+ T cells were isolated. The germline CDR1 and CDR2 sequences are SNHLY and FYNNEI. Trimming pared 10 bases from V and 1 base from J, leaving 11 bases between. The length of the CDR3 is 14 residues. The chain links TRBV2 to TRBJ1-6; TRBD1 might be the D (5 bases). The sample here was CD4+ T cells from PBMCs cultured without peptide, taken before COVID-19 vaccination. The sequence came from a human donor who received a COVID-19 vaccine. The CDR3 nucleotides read TGTGCCACCCTGGGACGGTCCTATAATTCACCCCTCCACTTT. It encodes CATLGRSYNSPLHF. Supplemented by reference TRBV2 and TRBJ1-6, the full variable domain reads EPEVTQTPSHQVTQMGQEVILRCVPISNHLYFYWYRQILGQKVEFLVSFYNNEISEKSEIFDDQFSVERPDGSNFTLKIRSTKLEDSAMYFCATLGRSYNSPLHFGNGTRLTVT.